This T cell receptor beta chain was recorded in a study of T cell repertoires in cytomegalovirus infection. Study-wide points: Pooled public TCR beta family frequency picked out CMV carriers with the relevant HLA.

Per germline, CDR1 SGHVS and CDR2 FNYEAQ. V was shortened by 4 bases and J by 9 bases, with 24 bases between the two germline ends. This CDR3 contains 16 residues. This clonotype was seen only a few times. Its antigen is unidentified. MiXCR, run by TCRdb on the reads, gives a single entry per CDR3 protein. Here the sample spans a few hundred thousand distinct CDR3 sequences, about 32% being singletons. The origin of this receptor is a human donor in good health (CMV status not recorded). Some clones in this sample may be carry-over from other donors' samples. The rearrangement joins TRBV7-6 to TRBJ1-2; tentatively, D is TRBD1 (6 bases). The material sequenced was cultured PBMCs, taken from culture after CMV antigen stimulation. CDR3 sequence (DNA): TGTGCCAGCAGCTCCCCCACCGGGACACCGGTGAGGAGCTACACCTTC. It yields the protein CASSSPTGTPVRSYTF.